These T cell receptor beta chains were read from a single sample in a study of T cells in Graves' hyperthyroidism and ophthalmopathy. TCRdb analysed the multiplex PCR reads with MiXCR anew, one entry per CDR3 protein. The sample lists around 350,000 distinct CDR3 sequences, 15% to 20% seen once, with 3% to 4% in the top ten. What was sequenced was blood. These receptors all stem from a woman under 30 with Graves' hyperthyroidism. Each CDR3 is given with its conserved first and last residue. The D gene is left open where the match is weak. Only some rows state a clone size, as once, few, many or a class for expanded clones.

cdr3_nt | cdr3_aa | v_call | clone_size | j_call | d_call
TGTGCCAGCAGTCCCGAGGACAGGACAAGGCAGCCCCAGCATTTT | CASSPEDRTRQPQHF | TRBV6-1 | many | TRBJ1-5 | TRBD1
TGTGCCAGCAGTTTATTGGGAGGGTATGAATACGAGCAGTACTTC | CASSLLGGYEYEQYF | TRBV28 | many | TRBJ2-7 | TRBD2
TGTGCCTGGAGAAAATCCCATGGCTACACCTTC | CAWRKSHGYTF | TRBV30 | - | TRBJ1-2 | -
TGCAGTGCTAGAGATCCCCAGCGGGGCGACTCCTACGAGCAGTACTTC | CSARDPQRGDSYEQYF | TRBV20-1 | many | TRBJ2-7 | TRBD2
TGTGCCAGCAGCCGGACGGCGGCTAACTATGGCTACACCTTC | CASSRTAANYGYTF | TRBV3-1 | - | TRBJ1-2 | -
TGTGCCAGCAGTTTAGACAGAGGGGGTTGGAATTCACCCCTCCACTTT | CASSLDRGGWNSPLHF | TRBV12-3/TRBV12-4 | few | TRBJ1-6 | -
TGTGCCAGCAGTTTCCGGGTGGGCACCGGGGAGCTGTTTTTT | CASSFRVGTGELFF | TRBV12-3/TRBV12-4 | many | TRBJ2-2 | -
TGCAGCGTTAAGATCGGGTTGGACACTGAAGCTTTCTTT | CSVKIGLDTEAFF | TRBV29-1 | once | TRBJ1-1 | -
TGTGCCACCCCGTCTCGCTCTGGAAACACCATATATTTT | CATPSRSGNTIYF | TRBV19 | few | TRBJ1-3 | -
TGTGCCAGCAGTTTACGGACAGGGACCTATGGCTACACCTTC | CASSLRTGTYGYTF | TRBV12-3/TRBV12-4 | many | TRBJ1-2 | TRBD1
TGTGCCAGCAGTCCGCGACAGGGGATTAACACCGGGGAGCTGTTTTTT | CASSPRQGINTGELFF | TRBV28 | once | TRBJ2-2 | TRBD1
TGCGCCAGCAGCCAAGTGGGACAGGGGAGGAAGGGCTACACCTTC | CASSQVGQGRKGYTF | TRBV4-1 | many | TRBJ1-2 | TRBD1